This T cell receptor (beta chain) was recovered during a study of response to subunit inactivated influenza vaccine. Study-wide results and limits: Researchers suggested that each seasonal influenza vaccination recruits few new T cells.

This clonotype was seen more than once but under ten times. Its target is not known. TCRdb independently ran MiXCR on the RT-PCR reads; one entry per CDR3 protein. The sample holds 500,000 or so distinct CDR3 sequences, more than 15% seen once. The CDR3 consists of 14 residues. The germline V gene has CDR1 SEHNR and CDR2 FQNEAQ (reference sequence). Trimming cost V 1 base and J 4 bases; bases outside gene matches: 3. The sample was CD4+ T cells sorted from PBMCs, taken 23 to 25 months after vaccination. The sequence was obtained from a man between 50 and 75 years old who received an inactivated influenza vaccine. The chain recombines TRBV7-9 with TRBJ1-1; 7 bases agree with TRBD1. The CDR3 loop reads CASSLGAGGTEAFF. The CDR3, as DNA: TGTGCCAGCAGCTTAGGAGCAGGGGGCACTGAAGCTTTCTTT.